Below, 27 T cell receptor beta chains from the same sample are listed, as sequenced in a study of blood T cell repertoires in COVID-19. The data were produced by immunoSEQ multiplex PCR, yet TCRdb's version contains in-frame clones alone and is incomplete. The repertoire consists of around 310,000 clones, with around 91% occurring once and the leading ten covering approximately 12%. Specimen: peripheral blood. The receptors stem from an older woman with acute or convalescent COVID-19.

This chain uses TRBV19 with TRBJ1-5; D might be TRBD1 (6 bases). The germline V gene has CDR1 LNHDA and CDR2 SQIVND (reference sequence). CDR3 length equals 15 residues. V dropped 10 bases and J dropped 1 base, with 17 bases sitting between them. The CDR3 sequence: CATQDGGLSNQPQHF. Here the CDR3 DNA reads TGTGCCACCCAGGACGGGGGGCTGAGCAATCAGCCCCAGCATTTT.

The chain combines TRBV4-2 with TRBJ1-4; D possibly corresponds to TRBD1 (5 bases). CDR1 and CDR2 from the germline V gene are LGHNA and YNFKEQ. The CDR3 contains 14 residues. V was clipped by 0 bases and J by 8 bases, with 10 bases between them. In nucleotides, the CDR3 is TGTGCCAGCAGCCAAGATGACAGAGAAGAAAAACTGTTTTTT. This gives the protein CASSQDDREEKLFF.

CDR3 amino acids: CASSPGTGGLYGYTF. As DNA, the CDR3 is TGTGCCAGCAGTCCGGGGACAGGGGGCCTTTATGGCTACACCTTC. The chain has TRBV28 and TRBJ1-2; TRBD1 agrees at 12 bases. Unmatched junction bases numbered 6, after V lost 5 bases and J lost 5 bases. Germline CDR1 and CDR2: MDHEN and SYDVKM. CDR3 size: 15 residues.

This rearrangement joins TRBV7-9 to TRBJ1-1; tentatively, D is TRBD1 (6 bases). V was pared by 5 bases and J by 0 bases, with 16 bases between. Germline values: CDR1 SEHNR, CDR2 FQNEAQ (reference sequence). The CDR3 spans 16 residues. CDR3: CASSPYQGIMNTEAFF. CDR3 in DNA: TGTGCCAGCAGCCCATATCAGGGGATCATGAACACTGAAGCTTTCTTT.

The CDR3 sequence is CASSASSGSNTGELFF. The CDR3 DNA is TGTGCCAGCAGCGCCTCTAGCGGGTCGAACACCGGGGAGCTGTTTTTT. V usage is TRBV11-2 and J usage is TRBJ2-2, with 8 bases identical to TRBD2. V was clipped by 5 bases and J by 0 bases; unmatched bases: 5. Germline loops: CDR1 SGHAT, CDR2 FQNNGV. The CDR3 covers 16 residues.

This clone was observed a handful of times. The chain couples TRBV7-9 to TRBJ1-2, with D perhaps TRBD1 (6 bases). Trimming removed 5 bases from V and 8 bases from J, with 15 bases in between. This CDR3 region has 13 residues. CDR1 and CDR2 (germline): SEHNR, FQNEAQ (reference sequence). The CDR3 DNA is TGTGCCAGCAGCCGTGAAGGGGGTTTAGGCTACACCTTC. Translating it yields CASSREGGLGYTF.

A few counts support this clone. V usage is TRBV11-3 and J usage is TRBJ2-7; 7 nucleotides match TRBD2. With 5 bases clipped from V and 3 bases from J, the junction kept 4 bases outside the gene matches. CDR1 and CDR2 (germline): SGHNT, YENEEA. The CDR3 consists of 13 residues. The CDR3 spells CASSPGTNYEQYF. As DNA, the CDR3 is TGTGCCAGCAGCCCTGGGACTAACTACGAGCAGTACTTC.

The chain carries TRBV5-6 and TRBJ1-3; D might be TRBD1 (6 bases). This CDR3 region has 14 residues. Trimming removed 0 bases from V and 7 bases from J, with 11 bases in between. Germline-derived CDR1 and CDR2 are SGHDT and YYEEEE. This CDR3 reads CASSLDRASNTIYF. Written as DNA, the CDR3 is TGTGCCAGCAGCTTGGACAGGGCCTCGAACACCATATATTTT.

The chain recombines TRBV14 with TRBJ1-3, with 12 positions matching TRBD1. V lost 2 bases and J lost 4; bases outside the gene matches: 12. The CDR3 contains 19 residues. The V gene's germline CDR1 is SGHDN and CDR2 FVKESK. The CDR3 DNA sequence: TGTGCCAGCAGCCAAAGGGGCCTTGGGACAGGGGGCTCGGGAAACACCATATATTTT. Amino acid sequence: CASSQRGLGTGGSGNTIYF.

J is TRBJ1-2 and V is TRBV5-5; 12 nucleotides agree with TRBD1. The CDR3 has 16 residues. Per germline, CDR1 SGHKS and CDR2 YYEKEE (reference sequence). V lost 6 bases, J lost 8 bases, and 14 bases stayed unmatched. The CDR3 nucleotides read TGTGCCAGCATCTCGGGACAGGGGGCAGGGCTGGGAGGCTACACCTTC. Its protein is CASISGQGAGLGGYTF.

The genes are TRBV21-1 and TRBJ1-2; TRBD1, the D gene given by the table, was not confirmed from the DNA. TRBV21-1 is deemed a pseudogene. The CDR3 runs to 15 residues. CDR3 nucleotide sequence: TGTGCCGGACCTCGGGACAGGGCATATGCCTATGGCTACACCTTC. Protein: CAGPRDRAYAYGYTF.

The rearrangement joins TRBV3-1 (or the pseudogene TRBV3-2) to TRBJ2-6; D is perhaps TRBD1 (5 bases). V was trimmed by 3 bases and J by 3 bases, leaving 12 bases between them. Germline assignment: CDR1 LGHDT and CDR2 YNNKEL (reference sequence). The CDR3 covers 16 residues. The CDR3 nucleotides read TGTGCCAGCAGCCAGCGGCAGGGTTATGGGGCCAACGTCCTGACTTTC. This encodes CASSQRQGYGANVLTF.

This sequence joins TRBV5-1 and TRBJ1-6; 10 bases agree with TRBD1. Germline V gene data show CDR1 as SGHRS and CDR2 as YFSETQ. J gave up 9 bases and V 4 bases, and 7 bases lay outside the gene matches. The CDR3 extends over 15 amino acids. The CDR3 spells CASSPRDRGASPLHF. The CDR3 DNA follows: TGCGCCAGCAGCCCCCGGGACAGGGGTGCTTCACCCCTCCACTTT.

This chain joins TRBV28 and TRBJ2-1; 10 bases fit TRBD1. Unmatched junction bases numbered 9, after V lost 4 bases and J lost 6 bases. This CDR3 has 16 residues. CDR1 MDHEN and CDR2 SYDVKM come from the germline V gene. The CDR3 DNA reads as TGTGCCAGCAGTTATCTGGGGACAGGGGTAATCAATGAGCAGTTCTTC. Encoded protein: CASSYLGTGVINEQFF.

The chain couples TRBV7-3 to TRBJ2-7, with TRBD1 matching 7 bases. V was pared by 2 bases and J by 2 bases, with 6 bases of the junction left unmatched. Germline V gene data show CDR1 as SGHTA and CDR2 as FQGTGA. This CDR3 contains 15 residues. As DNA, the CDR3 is TGTGCCAGCAGCTTACAGGGGGTAGGTCCCTACGAGCAGTACTTC. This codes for CASSLQGVGPYEQYF.

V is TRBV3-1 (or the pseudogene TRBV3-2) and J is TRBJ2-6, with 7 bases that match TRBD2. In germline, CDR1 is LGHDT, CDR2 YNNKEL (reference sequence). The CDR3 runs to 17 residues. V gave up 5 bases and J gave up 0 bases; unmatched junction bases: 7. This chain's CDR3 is CASSSSGVISGANVLTF. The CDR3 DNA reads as TGTGCCAGCAGCTCCAGCGGGGTAATCTCTGGGGCCAACGTCCTGACTTTC.

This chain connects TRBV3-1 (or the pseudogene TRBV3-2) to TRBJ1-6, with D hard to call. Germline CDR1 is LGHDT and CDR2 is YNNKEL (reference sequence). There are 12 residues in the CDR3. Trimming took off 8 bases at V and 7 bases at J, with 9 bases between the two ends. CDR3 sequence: CASRERNSPLHF. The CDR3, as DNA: TGTGCCAGCCGGGAAAGAAATTCACCCCTCCACTTT.

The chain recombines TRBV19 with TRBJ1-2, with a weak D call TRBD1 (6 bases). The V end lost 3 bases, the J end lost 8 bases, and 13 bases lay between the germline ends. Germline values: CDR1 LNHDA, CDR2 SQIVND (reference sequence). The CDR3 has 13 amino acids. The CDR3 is CASSINRDLGYTF. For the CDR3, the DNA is TGTGCCAGTAGTATCAACAGGGATTTAGGCTACACCTTC.

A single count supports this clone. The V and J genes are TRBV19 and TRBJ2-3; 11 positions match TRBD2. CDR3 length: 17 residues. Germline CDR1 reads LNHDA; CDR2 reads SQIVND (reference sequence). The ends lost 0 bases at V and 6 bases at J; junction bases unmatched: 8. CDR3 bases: TGTGCCAGTAGTATAGATCGTCTAGCGGGGGGAAAGGATACGCAGTATTTT. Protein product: CASSIDRLAGGKDTQYF.

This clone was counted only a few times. CDR3 coding DNA: TGTGCCAGCACCCTGGACAGGCGGGATAATTCACCCCTCCACTTT. It translates to CASTLDRRDNSPLHF. The J gene is TRBJ1-6, the V gene TRBV6-5, with 7 positions matching TRBD1. The CDR3 length is 15 residues. With 7 bases clipped from V and 5 bases from J, the junction kept 8 bases outside the gene matches. Germline lookup yields CDR1 MNHEY and CDR2 SVGAGI.

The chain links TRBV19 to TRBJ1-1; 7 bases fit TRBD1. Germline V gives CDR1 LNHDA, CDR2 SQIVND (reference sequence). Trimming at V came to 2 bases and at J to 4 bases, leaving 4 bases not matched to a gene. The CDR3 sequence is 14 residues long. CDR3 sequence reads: CASSIQGVGTEAFF. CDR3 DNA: TGTGCCAGTAGTATACAGGGGGTAGGCACTGAAGCTTTCTTT.

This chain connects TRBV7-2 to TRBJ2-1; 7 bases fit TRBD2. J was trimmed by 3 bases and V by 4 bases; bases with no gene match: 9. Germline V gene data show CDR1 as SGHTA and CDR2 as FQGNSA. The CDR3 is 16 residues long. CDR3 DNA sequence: TGTGCCAGCAGCTCCCAGCGGGGCCCTAGCTACAATGAGCAGTTCTTC. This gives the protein CASSSQRGPSYNEQFF.

The CDR3 DNA sequence: TGTGCCAGCGGCGGTACCTACGAGCAGTACTTC. Protein sequence: CASGGTYEQYF. The chain combines TRBV28 with TRBJ2-7, with no clear D. Germline V lookup: CDR1 MDHEN, CDR2 SYDVKM. This CDR3 has 11 amino acids. The germline V and J ends were trimmed by 8 bases and 2 bases, with 7 bases remaining between them.

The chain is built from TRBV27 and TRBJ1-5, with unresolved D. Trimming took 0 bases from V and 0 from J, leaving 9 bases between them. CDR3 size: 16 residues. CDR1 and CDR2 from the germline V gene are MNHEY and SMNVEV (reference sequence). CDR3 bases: TGTGCCAGCAGTTTATCGGCACCTTATAGCAATCAGCCCCAGCATTTT. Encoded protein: CASSLSAPYSNQPQHF.

DNA of the CDR3: TGCGCCAGCAGCCAAGGAGGAAAAGGAACCTACGAGCAGTACTTC. Residues: CASSQGGKGTYEQYF. The chain is built from TRBV4-3 and TRBJ2-7; D remains unclear. Germline V lookup: CDR1 LGHNA, CDR2 YSLEER. V lost 1 base and J lost 2, with 12 bases in between. This CDR3 has 15 amino acids.

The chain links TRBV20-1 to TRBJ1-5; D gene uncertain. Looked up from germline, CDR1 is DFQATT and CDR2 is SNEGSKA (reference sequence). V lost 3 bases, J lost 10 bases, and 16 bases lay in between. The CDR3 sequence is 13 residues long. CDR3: CSASSSSAAPQHF. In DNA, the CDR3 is TGCAGTGCTAGTTCGTCGTCGGCGGCCCCCCAGCATTTT.

In DNA, the CDR3 is TGTGCCAGCAGCGTTTTGGGAGTCAGCTCCTACAATGAGCAGTTCTTC. It yields the protein CASSVLGVSSYNEQFF. J is TRBJ2-1 and V is TRBV5-4, with D possibly TRBD2 on 5 matching bases. This CDR3 is 16 amino acids long. V dropped 4 bases and J dropped 0 bases, with 14 bases sitting between them. Per the germline V gene, CDR1 is SGHNT and CDR2 is YYREEE (reference sequence).